One T cell receptor (beta chain) is described in this entry. This entry comes from a study of cytomegalovirus exposure and HLA in healthy donors. Sequenced by immunoSEQ multiplex PCR; TCRdb stores in-frame clones only, minus some. The data hold about 120,000 clones, with 70% to 90% observed a single time. This clonotype originated in a man aged 18 to 35 in good health and CMV-seropositive. The specimen sequenced was PBMCs.

CDR3 sequence reads: CASSERGRRYEKLFF. The CDR3, as DNA: TGTGCCAGCAGCGAGAGGGGGCGGAGGTATGAAAAACTGTTTTTT. This chain connects TRBV6-1 to TRBJ1-4; TRBD1 aligns across 7 bases. Germline CDR1 and CDR2: MNHNS and SASEGT. V lost 6 bases and J lost 6; bases outside the gene matches: 10. CDR3 length: 15 residues.